This T cell receptor beta chain appears in the sequencing data of a study of T-cell reconstitution after alpha-beta-depleted transplantation in children. General study points: Some patients' high day-60 TCRbeta diversity was traced to surviving recipient T cells and thymic progenitors. Roughly two months post-transplant, alpha-beta T cells reportedly originated from several hundred graft clones that had expanded. From newly produced T cells came most of the T-cell counts and diversity one year after transplant.

The V gene's germline CDR1 is LGHDT and CDR2 YNNKEL (reference sequence). The CDR3 is made up of 16 amino acids. With V trimmed by 1 base and J by 0 bases, 3 bases remained unmatched. The TCRbeta library was prepared with unique molecular identifiers. Via MiXCR, TCRdb re-called the PCR reads, giving one row per CDR3 protein. The sample contains about 300,000 distinct CDR3 sequences, over 7.5% of which appear only once. Notes on this clonotype: The antigen is unknown.

This rearrangement joins TRBV3-1 to TRBJ2-1; 7 positions match TRBD2. The sequencing used peripheral blood, collected 360 days after TCRalphabeta/CD19-depleted stem cell transplant. This TCR derives from a female patient aged 2-9 years who had a stem cell transplant for Fanconi anemia, so the T cells may come from the graft donor. The chain's CDR3 is CASSQVAGRSYNEQFF. The DNA of the CDR3 is TGTGCCAGCAGCCAAGTAGCGGGCCGCTCCTACAATGAGCAGTTCTTC.